This TCR beta chain originates from a study of CD8+ T cells in alopecia areata. In the study overall: For the treated group, dosing was oral tofacitinib at 5 to 10 mg twice daily.

Treatment here: oral pan-JAK inhibitor, 5-10 mg twice daily. CD4+ and CD8+ T cells were sorted from PBMCs. Trimming stripped 1 base from V and 4 bases from J, with 11 bases between. This CDR3 is built from 15 residues. Germline CDR1 SGHTA, CDR2 FQGNSA. Extraction of RNA preceded its reverse transcription into cDNA, which served as the sequencing template. TCRdb's copy holds only in-frame clones and misses some; the assay was immunoSEQ multiplex PCR. The sample holds more than 95,000 clones; 61% are singletons and the top ten take around 5.7%. Study-level points and caveats: When scalp samples are sequenced, resident alphabeta T cells of normal skin are also captured.

Regarding this clone: Its antigen is still unknown.

The V and J genes are TRBV7-2 and TRBJ1-5, with a possible D match to TRBD1 (5 bases). The sample in question was CD4+ T cells sorted from blood, obtained at week 4, from a patient treated with tofacitinib. The source is a human donor with alopecia areata. The CDR3 loop reads CASSLDGGINQPQHF. The CDR3 DNA sequence: TGTGCCAGCAGCTTAGACGGGGGAATTAATCAGCCCCAGCATTTT.